Sequencing of this T cell receptor (beta chain) was carried out in a study of cytomegalovirus exposure and HLA in healthy donors. Findings of the study overall: Common viral pathogens (according to a later analysis) appeared linked to several of the most significant clusters.

The CDR3 totals 11 residues. The PCR was carried out with 60 Vbeta primers and 13 Jbeta primers. TCRdb's table, derived via immunoSEQ multiplex PCR, lists solely in-frame clones and lacks some. Of about 69,000 clones detected, 74% appear once; the ten largest clones hold 11%. About this clone: Its antigen is not identified.

The sequence was obtained from a woman aged 55-70 years in good health and CMV-seropositive. The chain carries TRBV21-1 and TRBJ1-2; no DNA check was done on the table's D call, TRBD1. TRBV21-1 is a recognized pseudogene. Sequencing used PBMCs. CDR3 nucleotides: TGTGCCAGAGGGACAGGGGATGGCTACACCTTC. This encodes CARGTGDGYTF.